These 10 T cell receptor beta chains share one sample of origin, sequenced in a study of blood T cell repertoires in COVID-19. Sequencing used immunoSEQ multiplex PCR; TCRdb keeps in-frame clones, though not all of them. The data hold 140,000 to 150,000 clones, with roughly 79% observed a single time. The sample taken for sequencing was peripheral blood. These receptors all stem from a woman aged 55-69 years with acute or convalescent COVID-19.

The chain carries TRBV5-1 and TRBJ1-2; 9 bases fit TRBD1. J lost 7 bases, V lost 4 bases, and 5 bases had no gene match. Germline V gene data show CDR1 as SGHRS and CDR2 as YFSETQ. CDR3 length: 13 residues. The CDR3 here is CASSEQGAAGYTF. The CDR3 nucleotides read TGCGCCAGCAGCGAACAGGGGGCGGCTGGCTACACCTTC.

The rearrangement uses TRBV14 and TRBJ2-5; perhaps TRBD1 as D (8 bases). The germline gives CDR1 SGHDN, CDR2 FVKESK. Trimming removed 4 bases at V and 4 bases at J, with 13 bases between. This CDR3 has 14 residues. CDR3 nucleotides: TGTGCCAGCAGCCGAAACAGGGGGGGAGAGACCCAGTACTTC. Its protein product is CASSRNRGGETQYF.

V gene TRBV5-1 combines with J gene TRBJ1-5, with 8 bases that match TRBD1. The CDR3 extends over 15 amino acids. Per the germline V gene, CDR1 is SGHRS and CDR2 is YFSETQ. With 0 bases clipped from V and 5 bases from J, the junction kept 4 bases outside the gene matches. The CDR3 sequence: CASSLGTGRDQPQHF. CDR3 in DNA: TGCGCCAGCAGCTTGGGGACAGGGAGAGATCAGCCCCAGCATTTT.

The chain has TRBV4-1 and TRBJ1-1; D is uncertain. Germline CDR1 is MGHRA and CDR2 is YSYEKL. The CDR3 covers 11 residues. V was clipped by 1 base and J by 7 bases, with 4 bases between them. CDR3 nucleotide sequence: TGCGCCAGCAGCCAAGCCCGTGAAGCTTTCTTT. Translated: CASSQAREAFF.

This chain links TRBV19 with TRBJ1-2; 7 bases align to TRBD1. Germline V gives CDR1 LNHDA, CDR2 SQIVND (reference sequence). J lost 4 bases, V lost 4 bases, and 3 bases had no gene match. The CDR3 is 13 amino acids. DNA for the CDR3: TGTGCCAGTAGTAACCGGGACAGCTATGGCTACACCTTC. It translates to CASSNRDSYGYTF.

The rearrangement joins TRBV6-4 to TRBJ1-5, with a possible D match to TRBD1 (5 bases). Trimming pared 0 bases from V and 7 bases from J, leaving 10 bases between. The CDR3 consists of 14 residues. From germline, CDR1 is MRHNA and CDR2 SNTAGT. CDR3 in DNA: TGTGCCAGCAGTGACTCGGGGGGGAAGCAGCCCCAGCATTTT. Translating it yields CASSDSGGKQPQHF.

The rearrangement links TRBV20-1 to TRBJ1-4, with TRBD1 matching over 8 bases. The V gene end was trimmed by 6 bases and the J gene end by 8 bases; junction bases not matched to a gene: 14. CDR3 length: 15 amino acids. Germline assignment: CDR1 DFQATT and CDR2 SNEGSKA (reference sequence). CDR3: CSASDRGGPYEKLFF. CDR3 nucleotide sequence: TGCAGTGCGAGTGACAGGGGTGGCCCATACGAAAAACTGTTTTTT.

The J gene is TRBJ1-2, the V gene TRBV5-4; D is undetermined. V lost 5 bases, J lost 4 bases, and 15 bases lay in between. The CDR3 has 14 amino acids. Germline V gene sequence: CDR1 SGHNT, CDR2 YYREEE (reference sequence). CDR3 DNA: TGTGCCAGCAGTCCCGGGCAGGAGGTCTATGGCTACACCTTC. As protein: CASSPGQEVYGYTF.

V usage is TRBV19 and J usage is TRBJ1-2; D uncertain. Germline loops: CDR1 LNHDA, CDR2 SQIVND (reference sequence). Trimming pared 7 bases from V and 8 bases from J, leaving 17 bases between. CDR3 size: 13 residues. The CDR3 nucleotides are TGTGCCAGTACCGAGAGGGTCAGAAGGGGCTACACCTTC. Translating gives CASTERVRRGYTF.

J is TRBJ1-5 and V is TRBV29-1, with D possibly matching TRBD1 (5 bases). The CDR3 contains 13 residues. Deletions cut 6 bases from V and 2 bases from J, with 11 bases between. The V gene's germline CDR1 is SQVTM and CDR2 ANQGSEA. The chain's CDR3 is CSVALTGNQPQHF. CDR3 bases: TGCAGCGTAGCCCTGACAGGCAATCAGCCCCAGCATTTT.